The clone carrying this TCR beta chain was observed a single time. Its specificity is not known. The limits of the CDR3 on the DNA are not certain, so only TCRdb's listed CDR3 is given. From its first to its last residue, the CDR3 has 15 amino acids. CDR1 is LNHDA, CDR2 SQIVND, per germline (reference sequence). The source of the sample is a study of cytomegalovirus exposure and HLA in healthy donors. Study context: From about 180 million T cells, an earlier analysis saw 120 million or so unique TCR beta sequences.

As for the donors, each was a healthy bone marrow donor. Study findings and constraints: V- and J-gene trimming in TCR beta was tied to a missense DCLRE1C variant by an analysis performed later. In an earlier analysis, in several hundred donors, most V segments appeared productive either ~87% or ~30% of the time.

The PCR contained 60 Vbeta and 13 Jbeta primers. The repertoire was sequenced with immunoSEQ multiplex PCR; TCRdb's copy has only in-frame clones and lacks some. The data show 250,000 or so clones, about 85% seen once. Sequencing was carried out using PBMCs. The V call is TRBV19, the J call TRBJ1-5. The clonotype comes from a human donor in good health. The CDR3 spells CASSILAGSNQPQHF.